The entry below describes one T cell receptor (beta chain). The antigen remains unidentified. The length of the CDR3 is 15 residues. CDR1 and CDR2 from the germline V gene are SEHNR and FQNEAQ (reference sequence). V gave up 2 bases and J gave up 6 bases; unmatched junction bases: 2. These data are taken from a study of post-analysis software for immune sequencing data. The TCR beta cDNA libraries contained unique molecular identifiers. The authors obtained approximately 540,000 cDNA molecules from roughly 1.1 to 9.2 million T cells. Via MiXCR, TCRdb re-called the PCR reads, giving one row per CDR3 protein. Of about 400,000 distinct CDR3 sequences listed, around a third are singletons. Study results and caveats: When patients were compared with controls, about five TRBV segments were more frequent, TRBV5-6, TRBV5-1 and TRBV20-1 among them. Normalized Chao1 diversity was significantly reduced in patients versus controls.

Sequenced input: blood. The TCR originated in a girl aged 5 to 17 with multiple sclerosis. V gene TRBV7-9 combines with J gene TRBJ2-1, with 12 bases that match TRBD2. The CDR3 region has the DNA TGTGCCAGCAGCTTACAGACTAGCGGGGGCAATGAGCAGTTCTTC. Protein product: CASSLQTSGGNEQFF. Based on the CDR3 plus reference TRBV7-9 and TRBJ2-1, the full variable domain is DTGVSQNPRHKITKRGQNVTFRCDPISEHNRLYWYRQTLGQGPEFLTYFQNEAQLEKSRLLSDRFSAERPKGSFSTLEIQRTEQGDSAMYLCASSLQTSGGNEQFFGPGTRLTVL.